The clone carrying this T cell receptor beta chain was seen at least ten times. The antigen is unknown. Stable hyperthyroidism: no ophthalmopathy progression over 18 months of follow-up. Clinical symptoms, serum thyroxine and TRAb, thyroid ultrasound and orbital computed tomography together formed the diagnostic basis. The entry originates in a study of T cells in Graves' hyperthyroidism and ophthalmopathy. Amplification yielded TCR beta CDR3 regions, with RNA transcripts as the source. With the HTBI primer set, the TCR CDR3 went through a first round of RT-PCR. TCRdb ran MiXCR on the multiplex PCR reads and lists one entry per CDR3 protein. The sample lists more than 300,000 distinct CDR3 sequences, approximately 13% occurring once. Findings of the study overall: Ophthalmopathy was model-predicted a median roughly 6.5 months pre-onset. Among thyroid clonotypes expanded above 0.001, most also appeared in blood.

This TCR was sampled from a woman younger than 30 with Graves' hyperthyroidism. Input material: blood.

The CDR3: CASSWTSGDLYNEQFF. CDR3 DNA: TGTGCCAGCTCATGGACTAGCGGGGACCTCTACAATGAGCAGTTCTTC. This chain links TRBV18 with TRBJ2-1, with 12 nucleotides matching TRBD2. Germline CDR1 KGHSH, CDR2 LQKENI. J gave up 3 bases and V 5 bases, and 5 bases lay outside the gene matches. CDR3 length: 16 residues.